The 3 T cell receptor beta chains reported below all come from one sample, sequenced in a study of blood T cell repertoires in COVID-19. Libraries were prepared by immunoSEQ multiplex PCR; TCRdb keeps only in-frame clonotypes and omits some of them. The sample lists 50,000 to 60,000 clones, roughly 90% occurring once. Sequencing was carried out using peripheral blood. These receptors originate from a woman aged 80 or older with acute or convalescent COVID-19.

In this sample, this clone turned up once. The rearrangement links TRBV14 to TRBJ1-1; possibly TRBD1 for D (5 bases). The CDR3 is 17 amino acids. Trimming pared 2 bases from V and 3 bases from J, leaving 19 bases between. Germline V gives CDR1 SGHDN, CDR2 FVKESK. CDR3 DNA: TGTGCCAGCAGCCAAAATGCGGAGGGGCTCGGGGACACTGAAGCTTTCTTT. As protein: CASSQNAEGLGDTEAFF.

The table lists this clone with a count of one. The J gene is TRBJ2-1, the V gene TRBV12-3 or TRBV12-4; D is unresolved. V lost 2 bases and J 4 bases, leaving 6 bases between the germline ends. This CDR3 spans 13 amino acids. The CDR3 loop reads CASSLMRYNEQFF. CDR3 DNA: TGTGCCAGCAGTTTAATGCGGTACAATGAGCAGTTCTTC.

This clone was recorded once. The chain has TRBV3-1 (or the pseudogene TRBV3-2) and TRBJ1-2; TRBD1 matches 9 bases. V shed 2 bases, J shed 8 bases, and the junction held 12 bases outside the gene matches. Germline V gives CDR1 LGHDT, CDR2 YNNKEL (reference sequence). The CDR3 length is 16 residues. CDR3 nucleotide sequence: TGTGCCAGCAGCCAAAAAACCGGGACAGGGTTTTTCGGCTACACCTTC. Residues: CASSQKTGTGFFGYTF.